This TCR beta chain was captured by sequencing in a study of T cells in Graves' hyperthyroidism and ophthalmopathy. Study observations and caveats: Ophthalmopathy prediction by the model preceded onset by a median approximately 6.9 months. Most thyroid clonotypes expanded above 0.001 appeared in blood too.

At least ten counts were recorded for this clonotype. Its antigen is unidentified. Patients were excluded because of uncontrolled infection, other autoimmune disease, pregnancy or lactation. Amplified regions were TCR beta CDR3 sequences from RNA transcripts. The HTBI set primed first-round TCR CDR3 RT-PCR. TCRdb independently ran MiXCR on the multiplex PCR reads; one entry per CDR3 protein. Among a few hundred thousand distinct CDR3 sequences, roughly 20% were seen once, and the ten largest hold more than 20%. The CDR3 runs to 11 residues. The germline V gene has CDR1 MNHNS and CDR2 SASEGT. Trimming pared 10 bases from V and 5 bases from J, leaving 11 bases between.

The rearrangement uses TRBV6-1 and TRBJ1-1, with no clear D. This clonotype was sampled from a man in his late teens or twenties with Graves' hyperthyroidism. What was sequenced was blood. The CDR3 nucleotides read TGTGCCACCTACCTGGGAACTGAAGCTTTCTTT. It specifies CATYLGTEAFF.